This TCR beta chain was documented in a study of T cell changes during pregnancy in multiple sclerosis. CDR3 length: 16 residues. Trimming took 4 bases from V and 2 from J; bases not matched to a gene: 6. Germline CDR1 is SGDLS and CDR2 is YYNGEE. Some clones are missing from TCRdb's copy, which holds only in-frame ones; the method was immunoSEQ multiplex PCR. The table records about 46,000 clones, around nine tenths of them present only once. This TCR came from a female donor with multiple sclerosis, enrolled in a pregnancy study. The chain recombines TRBV9 with TRBJ2-1, with 10 bases lining up with TRBD2. The starting material was CD4+ T cells from peripheral blood mononuclear cells, obtained after pregnancy. The CDR3 nucleotides read TGTGCCAGCAGCTGGAGCGGGACTAGCGCCTACAATGAGCAGTTCTTC. Its translation: CASSWSGTSAYNEQFF.